The 29 T cell receptor beta chains below all came from one sample that was sequenced in a study of T cell responses to AZD1222 COVID-19 vaccine. Produced via immunoSEQ multiplex PCR; TCRdb's table is partial and in-frame only. This table has 65,000 to 90,000 clones, around 88% appearing once. Sequenced material: peripheral blood, taken on day 0 of AZD1222 vaccination. Receptors were obtained from an adult in good health.

This rearrangement joins TRBV20-1 to TRBJ1-2, with D tentatively TRBD1 (6 bases). The CDR3 runs 15 residues. Germline V gene sequence: CDR1 DFQATT, CDR2 SNEGSKA (reference sequence). V was trimmed by 3 bases and J by 6 bases, leaving 20 bases between them. Here the CDR3 reads CSASWVWEGVNGYTF. CDR3 coding DNA: TGCAGTGCTAGTTGGGTTTGGGAGGGGGTGAATGGCTACACCTTC.

The rearrangement links TRBV7-2 to TRBJ2-7, with D possibly called TRBD1 or TRBD2 (5 bases each). The CDR3 extends over 14 amino acids. Germline CDR1 and CDR2: SGHTA and FQGNSA. The germline V and J ends were trimmed by 7 bases and 6 bases, with 19 bases remaining between them. CDR3 residues: CASTTPGTLTEQYF. The CDR3 DNA is TGTGCCAGCACGACCCCGGGGACCTTAACCGAGCAGTACTTC. Based on the CDR3 plus reference TRBV7-2 and TRBJ2-7, the full variable domain is GAGVSQSPSNKVTEKGKDVELRCDPISGHTALYWYRQSLGQGLEFLIYFQGNSAPDKSGLPSDRFSAERTGGSVSTLTIQRTQQEDSAVYLCASTTPGTLTEQYFGPGTRLTVT.

This rearrangement joins TRBV30 to TRBJ2-7; D unresolved. The CDR3 extends over 12 amino acids. Trimming removed 2 bases from V and 1 base from J, with 6 bases in between. CDR1 and CDR2 (germline): GTSNPN, SVGIG (reference sequence). The chain's CDR3 is CAWSIPSYEQYF. CDR3 sequence (DNA): TGTGCCTGGAGTATCCCGTCCTACGAGCAGTACTTC.

CDR3 DNA: TGTGCCAGCAGCGTACAGGGGGCTATGGACATTCAGTACTTC. It codes for CASSVQGAMDIQYF. This chain links TRBV9 with TRBJ2-4; 8 nucleotides match TRBD1. Per the germline V gene, CDR1 is SGDLS and CDR2 is YYNGEE. Trimming at V came to 1 base and at J to 8 bases, leaving 5 bases not matched to a gene. This CDR3 has 14 residues.

The V and J genes are TRBV15 and TRBJ1-1, with D possibly matching TRBD1 (5 bases). Trimming removed 0 bases from V and 4 bases from J, with 18 bases in between. CDR1 LNHNV and CDR2 YYDKDF come from the germline V gene (reference sequence). There are 17 residues in the CDR3. DNA of the CDR3: TGTGCCACCAGCAGAGATTTAATTGGGTCAGGGATCACTGAAGCTTTCTTT. Translating it yields CATSRDLIGSGITEAFF.

V gene TRBV19 combines with J gene TRBJ2-7, with D maybe TRBD1 (6 bases). Germline V lookup: CDR1 LNHDA, CDR2 SQIVND (reference sequence). This CDR3 has 13 amino acids. The ends were cut back, 3 bases at V and 4 bases at J, with 10 bases in the middle. CDR3 coding DNA: TGTGCCAGTAGTATGGCAGGGGTATACGAGCAGTACTTC. As protein: CASSMAGVYEQYF.

The rearrangement uses TRBV5-8 and TRBJ2-2; TRBD2 is a possible D gene (5 bases). Germline-derived CDR1 and CDR2 are SGHTS and YDEGEE. V lost 2 bases, J lost 0 bases, and 11 bases lay in between. The CDR3 totals 16 residues. For the CDR3, the DNA is TGTGCCAGCAGCTTTATTCGAGGGACGAACACCGGGGAGCTGTTTTTT. Amino acid sequence: CASSFIRGTNTGELFF.

This clone is termed medium-sized. This rearrangement joins TRBV15 to TRBJ2-7; possibly TRBD1 or TRBD2 for D (5 bases each). Trimming took 0 bases from V and 0 from J, leaving 12 bases between them. Germline CDR1 LNHNV, CDR2 YYDKDF (reference sequence). This CDR3 spans 16 amino acids. CDR3 region: CATSRDNGAPSYEQYF. In DNA form, the CDR3 reads TGTGCCACCAGCAGAGATAACGGGGCACCCTCCTACGAGCAGTACTTC. The full variable domain, its missing parts supplied by reference TRBV15 and TRBJ2-7, is DAMVIQNPRYQVTQFGKPVTLSCSQTLNHNVMYWYQQKSSQAPKLLFHYYDKDFNNEADTPDNFQSRRPNTSFCFLDIRSPGLGDTAMYLCATSRDNGAPSYEQYFGPGTRLTVT.

The CDR3: CASSPWDSLNYGYTF. CDR3 nucleotides: TGCGCCAGCAGCCCATGGGACAGCTTGAACTATGGCTACACCTTC. The chain uses TRBV4-1 and TRBJ1-2; 7 bases fit TRBD1. From germline, CDR1 is MGHRA and CDR2 YSYEKL. This CDR3 has 15 residues. Trimming took 4 bases from V and 2 from J; bases not matched to a gene: 7.

The rearrangement uses TRBV30 and TRBJ1-5; 7 bases are shared with TRBD1. The length of the CDR3 is 15 residues. From germline, CDR1 is GTSNPN and CDR2 SVGIG (reference sequence). J lost 1 base, V lost 3 bases, and 6 bases had no gene match. The CDR3 loop is CAWRQGGYSNQPQHF. The CDR3 region has the DNA TGTGCCTGGAGGCAGGGGGGTTACAGCAATCAGCCCCAGCATTTT.

The gene calls are TRBV5-1 and TRBJ2-1, with 8 bases identical to TRBD2. CDR3 length equals 15 residues. Trimming removed 0 bases from V and 8 bases from J; junction bases left unmatched: 7. Germline V CDR1 and CDR2: SGHRS, YFSETQ. The CDR3 region is CASSLGTSRRDEQFF. As DNA, the CDR3 is TGCGCCAGCAGCTTGGGGACTAGCAGACGAGATGAGCAGTTCTTC. The entire variable domain, with the rest obtained from reference TRBV5-1 and TRBJ2-1, is as follows: KAGVTQTPRYLIKTRGQQVTLSCSPISGHRSVSWYQQTPGQGLQFLFEYFSETQRNKGNFPGRFSGRQFSNSRSEMNVSTLELGDSALYLCASSLGTSRRDEQFFGPGTRLTVL.

The V and J genes are TRBV12-3 or TRBV12-4 and TRBJ2-2, with D perhaps matching TRBD1 or TRBD2 (5 bases each). Deletions cut 6 bases from V and 5 bases from J, with 10 bases between. There are 13 residues in the CDR3. CDR3 DNA sequence: TGTGCCAGCAGGAGGGGCGGGACCGGGGAGCTGTTTTTT. It specifies CASRRGGTGELFF.

The sample holds one count of this clone. CDR3 sequence (DNA): TGCAGTGCTAGTTTGGATTACACCGGGGAGCTGTTTTTT. Translation: CSASLDYTGELFF. The rearrangement joins TRBV20-1 to TRBJ2-2; D ambiguous. Trimming took 3 bases from V and 3 from J, leaving 8 bases between them. Germline CDR1 DFQATT, CDR2 SNEGSKA (reference sequence). This CDR3 spans 13 amino acids.

The V call is TRBV11-1, the J call TRBJ2-5; no reliable D call. Germline V gene lookup returns CDR1 SGHAT and CDR2 FQDESV (reference sequence). CDR3 length: 12 amino acids. Trimming took 5 bases from V and 2 from J, leaving 6 bases between them. DNA of the CDR3: TGTGCCAGCAGCCAATCTCAAGAGACCCAGTACTTC. Protein product: CASSQSQETQYF.

The rearrangement links TRBV27 to TRBJ2-7; the D is unclear. This CDR3 has 13 residues. Trimming removed 3 bases at V and 3 bases at J, with 9 bases between. CDR1 is MNHEY and CDR2 is SMNVEV in the germline V gene (reference sequence). For the CDR3, the DNA is TGTGCCAGCAGTTTTGGCGTTTACTACGAGCAGTACTTC. Translation: CASSFGVYYEQYF.

This CDR3 reads CASSLLRAILVHEQYF. The CDR3 DNA reads TGTGCCAGCAGCTTACTTAGGGCCATCCTGGTCCACGAGCAGTACTTC. V gene TRBV7-2 combines with J gene TRBJ2-7; D not certain. The V end was cut by 2 bases, the J end by 5 bases, with 19 bases between. Germline-derived CDR1 and CDR2 are SGHTA and FQGNSA. The CDR3 loop spans 16 amino acids.

The chain joins TRBV7-8 to TRBJ2-5; D is uncertain. Germline CDR1 and CDR2: SGHVS and FQNEAQ. V gave up 1 base and J gave up 1 base, with 4 bases separating them. This CDR3 is built from 13 residues. The CDR3 sequence: CASSLVVQETQYF. The CDR3 nucleotides read TGTGCCAGCAGCTTAGTAGTCCAAGAGACCCAGTACTTC.

The chain is built from TRBV10-3 and TRBJ1-5; no clear D. Per the germline V gene, CDR1 is ENHRY and CDR2 is SYGVKD. V was clipped by 7 bases and J by 0 bases, with 7 bases between them. CDR3 length: 13 amino acids. As DNA, the CDR3 is TGTGCCATCACCCAGGATAGCAATCAGCCCCAGCATTTT. Residues: CAITQDSNQPQHF.

This clone was seen once. J is TRBJ1-2 and V is TRBV4-2, with 7 nucleotides matching TRBD1. Germline CDR1 and CDR2: LGHNA and YNFKEQ. The CDR3 extends over 16 amino acids. V lost 2 bases, J lost 6 bases, and 12 bases stayed unmatched. Here the CDR3 DNA reads TGTGCCAGCAGCCAACAGGGGGGACAGCGCAAAGATGGCTACACCTTC. Protein sequence: CASSQQGGQRKDGYTF.

This clone was counted a few times. The chain joins TRBV19 to TRBJ1-3; D is ambiguous. Germline-derived CDR1 and CDR2 are LNHDA and SQIVND (reference sequence). CDR3 length: 12 amino acids. The V and J ends lost 3 bases and 2 bases respectively, with 2 bases between them. The CDR3 DNA sequence: TGTGCCAGTAGTATCGCTGGAAACACCATATATTTT. It yields the protein CASSIAGNTIYF.

The rearrangement uses TRBV30 and TRBJ1-2; no firm D call. CDR1 GTSNPN and CDR2 SVGIG come from the germline V gene (reference sequence). V was pared by 2 bases and J by 4 bases, with 11 bases between. The CDR3 totals 13 residues. CDR3 protein: CAWSLTRGYGYTF. The CDR3 bases are TGTGCCTGGAGTTTAACCCGGGGCTATGGCTACACCTTC.

The chain carries TRBV12-3 or TRBV12-4 and TRBJ1-2; no firm D call. This CDR3 contains 13 residues. The V end lost 5 bases, the J end lost 4 bases, and 11 bases lay between the germline ends. Here the CDR3 reads CASSAVRFYGYTF. CDR3 in DNA: TGTGCCAGCAGTGCGGTACGGTTCTATGGCTACACCTTC.

The chain couples TRBV19 to TRBJ2-5; D is ambiguous. Germline V gene data show CDR1 as LNHDA and CDR2 as SQIVND (reference sequence). Trimming left V 1 base short and J 6 bases short, with 21 bases between. CDR3 size: 17 residues. CDR3: CASSIAGIGLTRQTQYF. Written as DNA, the CDR3 is TGTGCCAGTAGTATAGCTGGAATTGGGTTGACGAGGCAGACCCAGTACTTC. Using reference TRBV19 and TRBJ2-5 for the parts outside the CDR3, the full variable domain is DGGITQSPKYLFRKEGQNVTLSCEQNLNHDAMYWYRQDPGQGLRLIYYSQIVNDFQKGDIAEGYSVSREKKESFPLTVTSAQKNPTAFYLCASSIAGIGLTRQTQYFGPGTRLLVL.

This chain connects TRBV2 to TRBJ2-7, with D possibly matching TRBD1 (6 bases). The germline gives CDR1 SNHLY, CDR2 FYNNEI. This CDR3 has 14 amino acids. The V end lost 5 bases, the J end lost 0 bases, and 11 bases lay between the germline ends. In DNA form, the CDR3 reads TGTGCCAGCAGTCCTGGGACAACCTCCTACGAGCAGTACTTC. Its protein product is CASSPGTTSYEQYF.

This clone was observed at least ten times. The rearrangement links TRBV7-9 to TRBJ1-4; tentative D call: TRBD1 (5 bases). V gave up 3 bases and J gave up 7 bases, with 9 bases separating them. The CDR3 runs 13 residues. From germline, CDR1 is SEHNR and CDR2 FQNEAQ (reference sequence). The chain's CDR3 is CASSFLRAEKLFF. CDR3 nucleotide sequence: TGTGCCAGCAGCTTCCTCAGGGCTGAAAAACTGTTTTTT.

The chain recombines TRBV3-1 (or the pseudogene TRBV3-2) with TRBJ2-7; D is undetermined. The V and J ends lost 4 bases and 2 bases respectively, with 21 bases between them. The CDR3 length is 17 residues. Germline V gives CDR1 LGHDT, CDR2 YNNKEL (reference sequence). CDR3 residues: CASSLPTALGAPYEQYF. CDR3 nucleotides: TGTGCCAGCAGCCTACCCACGGCCCTGGGCGCGCCCTACGAGCAGTACTTC.

Only one count was recorded for this clone. The chain has TRBV6-5 and TRBJ1-1; D unresolved. CDR1 and CDR2 (germline): MNHEY, SVGAGI. The CDR3 has 14 residues. Trimming removed 0 bases at V and 7 bases at J, with 12 bases between. The CDR3 spells CASSYSRAFGEAFF. CDR3 sequence (DNA): TGTGCCAGCAGTTACTCCCGGGCCTTTGGTGAAGCTTTCTTT.

J is TRBJ2-1 and V is TRBV15, with TRBD2 matching over 13 bases. The length of the CDR3 is 15 residues. Looked up from germline, CDR1 is LNHNV and CDR2 is YYDKDF (reference sequence). V lost 5 bases and J lost 5; bases outside the gene matches: 3. The CDR3 here is CATSRLAGGHNEQFF. CDR3 coding DNA: TGTGCCACCAGCCGACTAGCGGGGGGACACAATGAGCAGTTCTTC.

This clone has a handful of counts. The CDR3 loop reads CASRRTGSSETQYF. CDR3 nucleotide sequence: TGTGCCAGCAGAAGGACAGGGTCCTCAGAGACCCAGTACTTC. V and J are TRBV5-5 and TRBJ2-5; 8 bases map to TRBD1. CDR3 length: 14 amino acids. Trimming took 5 bases from V and 4 from J; bases not matched to a gene: 7. Germline values: CDR1 SGHKS, CDR2 YYEKEE (reference sequence).